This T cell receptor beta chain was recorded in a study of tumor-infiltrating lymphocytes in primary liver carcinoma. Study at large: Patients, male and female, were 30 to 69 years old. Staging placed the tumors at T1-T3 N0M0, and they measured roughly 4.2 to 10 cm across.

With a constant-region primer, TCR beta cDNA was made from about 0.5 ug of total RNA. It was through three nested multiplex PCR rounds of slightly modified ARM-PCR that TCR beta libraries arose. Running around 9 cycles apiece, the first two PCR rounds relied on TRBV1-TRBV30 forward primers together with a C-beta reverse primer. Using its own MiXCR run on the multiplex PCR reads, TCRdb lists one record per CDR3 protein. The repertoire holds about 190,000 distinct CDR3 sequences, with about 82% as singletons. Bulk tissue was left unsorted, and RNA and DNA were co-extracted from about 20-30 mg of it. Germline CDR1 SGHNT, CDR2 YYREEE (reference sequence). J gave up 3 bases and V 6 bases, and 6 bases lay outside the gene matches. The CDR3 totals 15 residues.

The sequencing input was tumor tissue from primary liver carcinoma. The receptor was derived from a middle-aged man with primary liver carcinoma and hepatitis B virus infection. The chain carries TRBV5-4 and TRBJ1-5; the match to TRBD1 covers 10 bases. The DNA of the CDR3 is TGTGCCAGCAACTTTGGGACAGGGGCCAATCAGCCCCAGCATTTT. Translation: CASNFGTGANQPQHF.